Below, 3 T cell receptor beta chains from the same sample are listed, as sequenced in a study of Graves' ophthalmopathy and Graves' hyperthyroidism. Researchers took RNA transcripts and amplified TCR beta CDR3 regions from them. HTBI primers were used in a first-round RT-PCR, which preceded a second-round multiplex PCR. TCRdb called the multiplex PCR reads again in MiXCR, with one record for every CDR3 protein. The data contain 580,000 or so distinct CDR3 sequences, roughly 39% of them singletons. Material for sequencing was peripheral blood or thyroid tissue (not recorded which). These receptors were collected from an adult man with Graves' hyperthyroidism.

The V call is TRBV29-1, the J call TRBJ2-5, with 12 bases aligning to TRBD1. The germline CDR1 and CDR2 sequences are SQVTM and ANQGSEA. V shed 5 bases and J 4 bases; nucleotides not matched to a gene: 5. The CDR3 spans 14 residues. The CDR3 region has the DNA TGCAGCGTTCCGGGACAGGGGGCAGGAGAGACCCAGTACTTC. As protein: CSVPGQGAGETQYF. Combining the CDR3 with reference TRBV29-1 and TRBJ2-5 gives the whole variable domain SAVISQKPSRDICQRGTSLTIQCQVDSQVTMMFWYRQQPGQSLTLIATANQGSEATYESGFVIDKFPISRPNLTFSTLTVSNMSPEDSSIYLCSVPGQGAGETQYFGPGTRLLVL.

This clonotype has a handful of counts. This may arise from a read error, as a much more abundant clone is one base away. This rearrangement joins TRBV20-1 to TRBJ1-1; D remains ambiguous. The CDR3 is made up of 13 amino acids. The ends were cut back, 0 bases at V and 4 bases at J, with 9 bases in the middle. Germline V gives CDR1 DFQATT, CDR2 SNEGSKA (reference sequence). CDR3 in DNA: TGCAGTGCTAGAGATGACCCGGGCACTGAAGCTTTCTTT. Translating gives CSARDDPGTEAFF.

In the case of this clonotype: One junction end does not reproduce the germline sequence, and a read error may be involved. CDR3: CSSSLESGVHSPLHF. The CDR3 region has the DNA TGCTCCAGCAGTTTAGAGTCAGGTGTCCATTCACCCCTCCACTTT. This rearrangement joins TRBV5-1 to TRBJ1-6; D is unclear. CDR1 is SGHRS, CDR2 YFSETQ, per germline. The CDR3 totals 15 residues.